This is a list of T cell receptor beta chains from one sample in a study of PD-L1 blockade in urothelial cancer. Clones were read by immunoSEQ multiplex PCR, and TCRdb kept only the in-frame ones, dropping some. This sample carries 90,000 to 120,000 clones, about 89% of them seen once, and the ten largest clones take 0.85% to 1%. The source material was PBMCs, sampled around atezolizumab (anti-PD-L1) treatment. The receptor set was obtained from a woman aged 80 or over with urothelial cancer. Both conserved end residues are part of each CDR3. D genes are given only for firm matches. For some rows the clone size is stated as once, few or many, or as a class when expanded; others skip it.

d_call,clone_size,j_call,v_call,cdr3_aa,cdr3_nt
TRBD1,.,TRBJ2-4,TRBV18,CASSPRTGSKNIQYF,TGTGCCAGCTCACCGCGGACAGGGTCCAAAAACATTCAGTACTTC
TRBD2,.,TRBJ2-1,TRBV28,CASTGGGQTYNEQFF,TGTGCCAGCACCGGGGGGGGCCAGACCTACAATGAGCAGTTCTTC
TRBD1,once,TRBJ1-2,TRBV9,CASSQTGDYGYTF,TGTGCCAGCAGCCAGACAGGGGACTATGGCTACACCTTC
.,.,TRBJ1-1,TRBV5-4,CASSLGAGEAFF,TGTGCCAGCAGCTTGGGGGCGGGTGAAGCTTTCTTT
.,.,TRBJ2-3,TRBV27,CASSFRAGYENTQYF,TGTGCCAGCAGTTTTCGTGCGGGATATGAGAATACGCAGTATTTT
.,.,TRBJ1-1,TRBV27,CASSHPPGTTSNAEAFF,TGTGCCAGCAGTCACCCTCCAGGGACAACGAGTAACGCTGAAGCTTTCTTT
TRBD1,.,TRBJ1-2,TRBV6-6,CASRPRQGARSGYTF,TGTGCCAGCAGACCCCGACAGGGGGCGCGGAGTGGCTACACCTTC
TRBD2,.,TRBJ2-3,TRBV7-6,CASSRPFSGGDTQYF,TGTGCCAGCAGCCGCCCCTTTAGCGGGGGGGATACGCAGTATTTT
.,.,TRBJ2-7,TRBV19,CASSIDSMVYEQYF,TGTGCCAGTAGTATTGACTCTATGGTCTACGAGCAGTACTTC
.,.,TRBJ2-1,TRBV9,CASSVALMGPHEQFF,TGTGCCAGCAGCGTAGCTCTGATGGGGCCCCATGAGCAGTTCTTC
.,once,TRBJ2-1,TRBV29-1,CSVELHNEQFF,TGCAGCGTCGAACTTCACAATGAGCAGTTCTTC
TRBD1,.,TRBJ1-4,TRBV27,CASSSDRINEKLFF,TGTGCCAGCAGCTCGGACAGGATAAATGAAAAACTGTTTTTT
TRBD1,.,TRBJ2-7,TRBV4-2,CASSHGGLGQGNEQYF,TGTGCCAGCAGCCATGGGGGTTTGGGACAGGGGAACGAGCAGTACTTC
TRBD2,.,TRBJ2-2,TRBV7-6,CASSLVLASGSTGELFF,TGTGCCAGCAGCTTAGTGTTGGCTAGCGGGAGTACCGGGGAGCTGTTTTTT
TRBD1,.,TRBJ1-4,TRBV7-9,CASSLSGTGDEKLFF,TGTGCCAGCAGCTTGTCCGGGACAGGCGATGAAAAACTGTTTTTT
.,.,TRBJ2-2,TRBV4-2,CASSQEVRGSNTGELFF,TGTGCCAGCAGCCAAGAGGTTCGGGGGAGTAACACCGGGGAGCTGTTTTTT
.,few,TRBJ1-5,TRBV19,CASTTGPNSNQPQHF,TGTGCCAGTACCACAGGACCAAATAGCAATCAGCCCCAGCATTTT
.,.,TRBJ2-3,TRBV6-1,CASNPGNTDTQYF,TGTGCCAGCAATCCGGGAAACACAGATACGCAGTATTTT
.,.,TRBJ1-4,TRBV28,CASSLTRQAGGLFF,TGTGCCAGCAGTTTAACCAGGCAGGCAGGAGGGCTGTTTTTT
TRBD2,.,TRBJ2-3,TRBV27,CASSFLAVTDTQYF,TGTGCCAGCAGTTTCCTAGCGGTCACAGATACGCAGTATTTT
TRBD1,once,TRBJ1-1,TRBV18,CASSQRQGDRIEAFF,TGTGCCAGCTCTCAAAGACAGGGGGATCGGATTGAAGCTTTCTTT
.,.,TRBJ1-4,TRBV7-8,CASRARAGEKLFF,TGTGCCAGCAGGGCGCGGGCCGGTGAAAAACTGTTTTTT
.,once,TRBJ1-1,TRBV6-5,CASSYSPTTLTEAFF,TGTGCCAGCAGTTACTCTCCGACAACGCTCACTGAAGCTTTCTTT
TRBD2,.,TRBJ2-5,TRBV5-4,CASSLPFSGGPQETQYF,TGTGCCAGCAGCTTGCCGTTTAGCGGGGGGCCCCAAGAGACCCAGTACTTC
TRBD2,.,TRBJ2-1,TRBV5-4,CASSLASGMADEQFF,TGTGCCAGCAGCTTGGCTAGCGGGATGGCTGATGAGCAGTTCTTC
.,.,TRBJ1-1,TRBV28,CASSLQGRTEAFF,TGTGCCAGCAGTTTGCAGGGTAGGACTGAAGCTTTCTTT
.,.,TRBJ2-7,TRBV27,CASSLEGNHEQYF,TGTGCCAGCAGTTTGGAGGGTAACCACGAGCAGTACTTC
TRBD2,.,TRBJ2-1,TRBV6-6,CASSRSAGGRNNEQFF,TGTGCCAGCAGTCGGTCGGCGGGAGGCCGTAACAATGAGCAGTTCTTC
.,.,TRBJ2-2,TRBV7-8,CASSSYLLAAGELFF,TGTGCCAGCAGCTCCTATCTTCTAGCCGCCGGGGAGCTGTTTTTT
.,.,TRBJ2-1,TRBV20-1,CSASPPKQFF,TGCAGTGCTAGCCCCCCTAAGCAGTTCTTC
TRBD1,few,TRBJ1-1,TRBV18,CASSSTGEAFF,TGTGCCAGCTCATCGACAGGGGAAGCTTTCTTT
.,.,TRBJ2-2,TRBV19,CASSMTLLGANTGELFF,TGTGCCAGTAGTATGACACTTTTAGGGGCGAACACCGGGGAGCTGTTTTTT
.,.,TRBJ2-7,TRBV5-1,CASSLVAGSSYEQYF,TGCGCCAGCAGCTTGGTGGCGGGTAGCTCCTACGAGCAGTACTTC
TRBD2,.,TRBJ2-3,TRBV5-4,CASSIGTSGSTDTQYF,TGTGCCAGCAGCATCGGGACTAGCGGGAGCACAGATACGCAGTATTTT
TRBD2,.,TRBJ2-3,TRBV18,CASSTLAGGSAGTDTQYF,TGTGCCAGCTCAACTTTAGCGGGAGGCTCTGCCGGCACAGATACGCAGTATTTT
TRBD1,.,TRBJ1-1,TRBV12-5,CASGLGTGTEAFF,TGTGCTAGTGGTTTGGGGACAGGCACTGAAGCTTTCTTT
TRBD1,.,TRBJ2-7,TRBV7-8,CASSLRDRVSYEQYF,TGTGCCAGCAGCTTAAGGGACAGAGTCTCCTACGAGCAGTACTTC
TRBD1,.,TRBJ1-1,TRBV30,CAWHRGLEGTEAFF,TGTGCCTGGCACAGGGGGTTGGAGGGGACTGAAGCTTTCTTT
.,.,TRBJ2-7,TRBV5-1,CASSLGQGFTYEQYF,TGCGCCAGCAGCTTGGGCCAGGGATTCACCTACGAGCAGTACTTC
.,.,TRBJ1-4,TRBV28,CASSLPGDLRGEKLFF,TGTGCCAGCAGTCTACCTGGGGACTTGAGGGGCGAAAAACTGTTTTTT
.,.,TRBJ2-1,TRBV5-4,CASSLAGTRDYNEQFF,TGTGCCAGCAGCTTGGCCGGGACTCGAGACTACAATGAGCAGTTCTTC
TRBD2,.,TRBJ2-7,TRBV7-9,CASSLIAGVNYEQYF,TGTGCCAGCAGCTTGATAGCGGGAGTGAACTACGAGCAGTACTTC
TRBD1,.,TRBJ2-2,TRBV11-3,CASSRGTATGELFF,TGTGCCAGCAGCAGAGGGACAGCCACCGGGGAGCTGTTTTTT